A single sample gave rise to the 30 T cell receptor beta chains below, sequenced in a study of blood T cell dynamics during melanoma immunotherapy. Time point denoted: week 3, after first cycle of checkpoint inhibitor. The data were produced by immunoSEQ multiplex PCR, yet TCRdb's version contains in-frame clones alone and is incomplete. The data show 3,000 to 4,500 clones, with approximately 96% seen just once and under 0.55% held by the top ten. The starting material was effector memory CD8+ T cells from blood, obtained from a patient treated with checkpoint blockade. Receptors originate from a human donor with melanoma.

In DNA form, the CDR3 reads TGTGCCAGCAGCGCTCGGGGACAGCCGACCGGGGAGCTGTTTTTT. Protein product: CASSARGQPTGELFF. The V gene is TRBV7-9, the J gene TRBJ2-2; 7 nucleotides match TRBD1. This CDR3 has 15 amino acids. Germline-derived CDR1 and CDR2 are SEHNR and FQNEAQ (reference sequence). V trimming: 5 bases; J trimming: 5 bases; junction bases outside the gene matches: 8.

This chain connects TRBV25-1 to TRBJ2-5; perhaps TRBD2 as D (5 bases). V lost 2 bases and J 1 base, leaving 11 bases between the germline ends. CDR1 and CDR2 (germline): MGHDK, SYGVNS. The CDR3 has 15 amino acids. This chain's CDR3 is CASSERVGVQETQYF. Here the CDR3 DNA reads TGTGCCAGCAGTGAACGAGTGGGAGTCCAAGAGACCCAGTACTTC.

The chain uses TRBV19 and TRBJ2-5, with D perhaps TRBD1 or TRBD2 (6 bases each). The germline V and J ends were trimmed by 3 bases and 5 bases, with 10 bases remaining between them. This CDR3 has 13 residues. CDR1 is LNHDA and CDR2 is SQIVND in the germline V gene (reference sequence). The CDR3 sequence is CASSIGGGETQYF. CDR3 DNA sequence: TGTGCCAGTAGTATCGGGGGCGGGGAGACCCAGTACTTC.

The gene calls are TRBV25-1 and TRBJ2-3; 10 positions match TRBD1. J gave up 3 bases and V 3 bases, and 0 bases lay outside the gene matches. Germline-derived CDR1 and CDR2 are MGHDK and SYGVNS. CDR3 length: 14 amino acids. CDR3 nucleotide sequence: TGTGCCAGCAGTGAGGACAGGGGGACAGATACGCAGTATTTT. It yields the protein CASSEDRGTDTQYF.

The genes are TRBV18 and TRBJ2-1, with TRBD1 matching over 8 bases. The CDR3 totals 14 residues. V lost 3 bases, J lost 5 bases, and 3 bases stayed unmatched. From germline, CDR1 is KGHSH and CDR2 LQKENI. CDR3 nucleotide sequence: TGTGCCAGCTCACCTAAACAGGGGGACAATGAGCAGTTCTTC. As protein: CASSPKQGDNEQFF.

The CDR3 nucleotides read TGTGCCAGTAGTATAGATGCCGGGACAGGGTCCTACGAGCAGTACTTC. Protein product: CASSIDAGTGSYEQYF. The V and J genes are TRBV19 and TRBJ2-7, with 9 nucleotides matching TRBD1. CDR1 and CDR2 from the germline V gene are LNHDA and SQIVND (reference sequence). Trimming cost V 0 bases and J 1 base; bases outside gene matches: 4. CDR3 length equals 16 residues.

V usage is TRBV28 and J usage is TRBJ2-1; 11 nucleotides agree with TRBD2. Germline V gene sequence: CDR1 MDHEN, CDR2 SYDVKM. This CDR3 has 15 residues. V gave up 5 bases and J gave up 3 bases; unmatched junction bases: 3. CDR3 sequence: CASSPGTSGYNEQFF. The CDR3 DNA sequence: TGTGCCAGCAGTCCCGGGACTAGCGGCTACAATGAGCAGTTCTTC.

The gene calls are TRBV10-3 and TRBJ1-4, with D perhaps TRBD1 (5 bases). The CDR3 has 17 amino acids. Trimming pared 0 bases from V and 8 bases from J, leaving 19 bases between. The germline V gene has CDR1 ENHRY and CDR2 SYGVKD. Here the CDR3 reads CAISESSLSGAGEKLFF. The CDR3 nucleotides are TGTGCCATCAGTGAGTCGAGCCTCAGTGGGGCAGGAGAAAAACTGTTTTTT.

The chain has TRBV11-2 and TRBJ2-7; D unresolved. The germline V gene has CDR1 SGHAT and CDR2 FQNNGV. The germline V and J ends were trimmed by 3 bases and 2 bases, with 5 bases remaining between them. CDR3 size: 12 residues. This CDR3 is CASSFSTYEQYF. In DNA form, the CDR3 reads TGTGCCAGCAGCTTCTCAACCTACGAGCAGTACTTC. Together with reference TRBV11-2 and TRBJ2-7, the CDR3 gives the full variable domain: EAGVAQSPRYKIIEKRQSVAFWCNPISGHATLYWYQQILGQGPKLLIQFQNNGVVDDSQLPKDRFSAERLKGVDSTLKIQPAKLEDSAVYLCASSFSTYEQYFGPGTRLTVT.

CDR3 amino acids: CASSSGQGGSGELFF. CDR3 DNA: TGTGCCAGCAGCTCCGGACAGGGAGGGTCCGGGGAGCTGTTTTTT. The chain recombines TRBV28 with TRBJ2-2, with a tentative D call TRBD1 (8 bases). Germline CDR1 MDHEN, CDR2 SYDVKM. The CDR3 covers 15 residues. V was trimmed by 6 bases and J by 6 bases, leaving 17 bases between them.

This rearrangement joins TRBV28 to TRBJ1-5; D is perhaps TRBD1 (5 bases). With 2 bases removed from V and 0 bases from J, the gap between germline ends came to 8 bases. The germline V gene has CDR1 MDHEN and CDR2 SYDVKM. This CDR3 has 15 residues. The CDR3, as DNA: TGTGCCAGCAGTTTAAGCCAGGGTAGCAATCAGCCCCAGCATTTT. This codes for CASSLSQGSNQPQHF.

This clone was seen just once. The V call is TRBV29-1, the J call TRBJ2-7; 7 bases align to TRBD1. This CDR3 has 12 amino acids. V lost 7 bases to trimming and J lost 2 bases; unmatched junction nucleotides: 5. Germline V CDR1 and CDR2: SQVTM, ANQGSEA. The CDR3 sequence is CSATGQAYEQYF. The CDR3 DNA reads TGCAGCGCAACCGGACAGGCCTACGAGCAGTACTTC.

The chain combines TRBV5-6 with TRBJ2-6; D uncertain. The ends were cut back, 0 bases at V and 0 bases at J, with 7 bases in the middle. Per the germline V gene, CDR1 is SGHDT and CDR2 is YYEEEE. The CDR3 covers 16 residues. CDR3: CASSLDSGSGANVLTF. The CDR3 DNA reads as TGTGCCAGCAGCTTGGATTCGGGCTCTGGGGCCAACGTCCTGACTTTC.

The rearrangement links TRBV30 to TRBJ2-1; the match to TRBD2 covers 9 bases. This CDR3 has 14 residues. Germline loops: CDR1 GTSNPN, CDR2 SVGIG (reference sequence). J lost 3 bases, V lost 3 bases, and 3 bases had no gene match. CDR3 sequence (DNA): TGTGCCTGGAGGCGGGGGGGCTACTACAATGAGCAGTTCTTC. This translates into CAWRRGGYYNEQFF.

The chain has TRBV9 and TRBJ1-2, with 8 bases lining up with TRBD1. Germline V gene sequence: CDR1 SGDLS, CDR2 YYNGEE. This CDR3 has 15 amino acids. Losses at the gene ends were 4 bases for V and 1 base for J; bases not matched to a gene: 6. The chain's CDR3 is CASSTGTGLNYGYTF. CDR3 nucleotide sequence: TGTGCCAGCAGCACTGGGACAGGACTTAACTATGGCTACACCTTC.

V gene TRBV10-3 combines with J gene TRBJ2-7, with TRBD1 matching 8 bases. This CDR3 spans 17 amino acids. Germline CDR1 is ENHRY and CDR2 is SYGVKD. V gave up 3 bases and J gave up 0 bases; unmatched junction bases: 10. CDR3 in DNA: TGTGCCATCAGTGATCGGGGGACAGGCCAAAACTCCTACGAGCAGTACTTC. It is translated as CAISDRGTGQNSYEQYF.

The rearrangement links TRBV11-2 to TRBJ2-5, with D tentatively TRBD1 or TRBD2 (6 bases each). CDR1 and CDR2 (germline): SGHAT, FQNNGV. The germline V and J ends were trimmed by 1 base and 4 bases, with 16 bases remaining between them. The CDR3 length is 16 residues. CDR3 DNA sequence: TGTGCCAGCAGCTTAGGTCCTGGGGGGCTAGGAGAGACCCAGTACTTC. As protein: CASSLGPGGLGETQYF.

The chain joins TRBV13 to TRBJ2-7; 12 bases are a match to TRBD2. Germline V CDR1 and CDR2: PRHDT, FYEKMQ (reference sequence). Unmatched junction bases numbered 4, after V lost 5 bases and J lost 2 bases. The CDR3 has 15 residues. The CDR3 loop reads CASSPGLAGPYEQYF. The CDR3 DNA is TGTGCCAGCAGCCCTGGACTAGCGGGACCCTACGAGCAGTACTTC.

The DNA for the CDR3 is TGTGCCAGCAGTGATGCGATGCGACAGGTGAACACTGAAGCTTTCTTT. It yields the protein CASSDAMRQVNTEAFF. The chain carries TRBV6-1 and TRBJ1-1, with D possibly matching TRBD1 (6 bases). V lost 3 bases to trimming and J lost 0 bases, with 14 bases between them. The CDR3 contains 16 residues. The germline gives CDR1 MNHNS, CDR2 SASEGT.

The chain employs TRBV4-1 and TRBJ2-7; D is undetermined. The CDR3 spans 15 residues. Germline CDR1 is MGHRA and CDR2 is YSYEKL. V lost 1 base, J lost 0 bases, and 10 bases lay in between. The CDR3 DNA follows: TGCGCCAGCAGCCAAGGGACGGGCAACTCCTACGAGCAGTACTTC. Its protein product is CASSQGTGNSYEQYF.

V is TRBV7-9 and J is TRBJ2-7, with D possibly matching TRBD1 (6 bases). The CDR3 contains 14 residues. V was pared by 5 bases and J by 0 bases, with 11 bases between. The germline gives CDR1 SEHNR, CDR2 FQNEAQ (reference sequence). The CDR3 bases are TGTGCCAGCAGCCGTACAGGGTACTCCTACGAGCAGTACTTC. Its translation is CASSRTGYSYEQYF. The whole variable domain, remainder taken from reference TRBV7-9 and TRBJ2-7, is DTGVSQNPRHKITKRGQNVTFRCDPISEHNRLYWYRQTLGQGPEFLTYFQNEAQLEKSRLLSDRFSAERPKGSFSTLEIQRTEQGDSAMYLCASSRTGYSYEQYFGPGTRLTVT.

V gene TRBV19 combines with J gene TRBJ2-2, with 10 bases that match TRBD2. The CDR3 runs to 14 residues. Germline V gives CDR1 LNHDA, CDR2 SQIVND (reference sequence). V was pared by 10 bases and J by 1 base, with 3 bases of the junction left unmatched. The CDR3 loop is CATKRGGNTGELFF. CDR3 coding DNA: TGTGCCACTAAGCGGGGGGGGAACACCGGGGAGCTGTTTTTT.

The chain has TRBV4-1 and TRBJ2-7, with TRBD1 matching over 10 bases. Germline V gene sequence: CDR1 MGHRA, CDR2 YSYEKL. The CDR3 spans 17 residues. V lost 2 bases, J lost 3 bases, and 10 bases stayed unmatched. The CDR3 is CASSQQLRDRGLYEQYF. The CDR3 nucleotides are TGCGCCAGCAGCCAACAGCTCAGGGACAGGGGTCTCTACGAGCAGTACTTC.

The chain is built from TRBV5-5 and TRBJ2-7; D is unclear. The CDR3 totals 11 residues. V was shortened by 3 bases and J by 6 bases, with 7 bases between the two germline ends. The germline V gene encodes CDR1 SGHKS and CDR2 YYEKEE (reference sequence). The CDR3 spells CASSSSAEQYF. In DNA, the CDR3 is TGTGCCAGCAGCTCCTCTGCCGAGCAGTACTTC. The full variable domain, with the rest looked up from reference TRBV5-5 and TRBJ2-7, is DAGVTQSPTHLIKTRGQQVTLRCSPISGHKSVSWYQQVLGQGPQFIFQYYEKEERGRGNFPDRFSARQFPNYSSELNVNALLLGDSALYLCASSSSAEQYFGPGTRLTVT.

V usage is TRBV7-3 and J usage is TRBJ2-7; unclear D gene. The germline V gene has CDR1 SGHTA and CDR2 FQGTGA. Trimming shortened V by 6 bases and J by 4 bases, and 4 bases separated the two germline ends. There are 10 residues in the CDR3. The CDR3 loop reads CASSPYEQYF. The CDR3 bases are TGTGCCAGCAGTCCTTACGAGCAGTACTTC.

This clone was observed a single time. CDR3 sequence (DNA): TGTGCCAGCAGTTTCTCAGCGGGGGGGTACAATGAGCAGTTCTTC. Translation gives CASSFSAGGYNEQFF. The gene calls are TRBV27 and TRBJ2-1; 10 bases line up with TRBD2. The CDR3 is 15 amino acids. Germline V gives CDR1 MNHEY, CDR2 SMNVEV (reference sequence). With V trimmed by 3 bases and J by 4 bases, 3 bases remained unmatched.

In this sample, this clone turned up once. DNA of the CDR3: TGTGCCAGTAGTATCCCCGGACAGGCCTATGGCTACACCTTC. This sequence encodes CASSIPGQAYGYTF. The V and J genes are TRBV19 and TRBJ1-2, with TRBD1 matching 7 bases. J was trimmed by 4 bases and V by 3 bases; bases with no gene match: 5. This CDR3 has 14 residues. Per germline, CDR1 LNHDA and CDR2 SQIVND (reference sequence).

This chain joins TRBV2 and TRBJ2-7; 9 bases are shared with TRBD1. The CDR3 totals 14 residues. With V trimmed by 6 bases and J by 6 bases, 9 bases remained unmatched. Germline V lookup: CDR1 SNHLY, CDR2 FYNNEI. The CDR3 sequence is CASSTGGGKAEQYF. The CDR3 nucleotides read TGTGCCAGCAGCACAGGGGGCGGAAAAGCCGAGCAGTACTTC.

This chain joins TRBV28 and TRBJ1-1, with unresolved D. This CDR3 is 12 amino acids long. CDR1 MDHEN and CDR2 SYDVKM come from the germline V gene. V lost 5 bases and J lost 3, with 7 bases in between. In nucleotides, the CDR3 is TGTGCCAGCAGTCGTCAGTACACTGAAGCTTTCTTT. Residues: CASSRQYTEAFF.

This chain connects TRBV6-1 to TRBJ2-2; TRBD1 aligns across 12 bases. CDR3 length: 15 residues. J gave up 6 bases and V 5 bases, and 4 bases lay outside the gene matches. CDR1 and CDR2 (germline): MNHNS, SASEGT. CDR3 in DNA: TGTGCCAGCAGTAACCGGGACAGGGGGCCCGGGGAGCTGTTTTTT. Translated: CASSNRDRGPGELFF.